This TCR beta chain is drawn from a study of T cells after posttransplantation cyclophosphamide. Libraries were prepared by immunoSEQ multiplex PCR; TCRdb keeps only in-frame clonotypes and omits some of them. This table holds approximately 29,000 clones, 70% to 90% found once. This clone was observed a few times. Sequencing was performed on PBMCs. This TCR was recovered from a man aged 50-59 years.

CDR3 sequence: CATSRDGAVNTEAFF. CDR3 sequence (DNA): TGTGCCACCAGCAGAGATGGGGCAGTCAACACTGAAGCTTTCTTT. V usage is TRBV15 and J usage is TRBJ1-1; D might be TRBD1 (5 bases). With 0 bases removed from V and 2 bases from J, the gap between germline ends came to 10 bases. Germline V gives CDR1 LNHNV, CDR2 YYDKDF (reference sequence). The CDR3 consists of 15 residues.